What follows describes a single TCR beta chain. This specimen belongs to a study of blood T cell repertoires in COVID-19. Overall study: Sample material is recorded as cDNA or gDNA derived from T cells, B-cell-depleted T cells, or PBMCs.

Study processing details: For nucleated cells, counts were estimated from reference gene primer amplification. Libraries were prepared by immunoSEQ multiplex PCR; TCRdb keeps only in-frame clonotypes and omits some of them. That table furnishes V, J and clone size, whereas the DNA furnished D and trimming. The sample includes more than 75,000 clones, 85% to 90% of them seen just once. Germline lookup yields CDR1 SGHAT and CDR2 FQNNGV. J gave up 6 bases and V 1 base, and 3 bases lay outside the gene matches. The CDR3 totals 15 residues. Specimen: peripheral blood. The sequence was collected from a woman of 80 years or more with active COVID-19. This chain uses TRBV11-2 with TRBJ2-1; 10 bases map to TRBD2. In DNA, the CDR3 is TGTGCCAGCAGCTTAGGGGGACTAGCGCCCAATGAGCAGTTCTTC. Residues: CASSLGGLAPNEQFF.